The clone carrying this TCR beta chain appeared a few times. Its antigen is still unknown. 5'RACE template switching added a universal primer site and UMIs to TCR cDNA. TCRdb re-called the 5' RACE reads through MiXCR, storing one row per CDR3 protein. The data show under 600,000 distinct CDR3 sequences, about 13% seen once. The data are from a study of T cells after yellow fever vaccination. Study findings and constraints: Clones that expanded after primary vaccination mostly reappeared after the booster (approximately 96% CD4, approximately 89% CD8). Any FACS-sorted repertoire could hold abundant clonotypes that contaminate it from the bulk population.

The sequence came from a man aged 25-40 years who received the YFV17D yellow fever vaccine. The sample consisted of PBMCs, taken on the day of the yellow fever booster vaccination.

DNA for the CDR3: TGCAGTGCTCCCGAAGGGACTATAGCTAGTGAGCAGTTCTTC. Amino acids: CSAPEGTIASEQFF. The rearrangement links TRBV20-1 to TRBJ2-1; 7 positions agree with TRBD2. V lost 5 bases, J lost 9 bases, and 13 bases stayed unmatched. Germline CDR1 is DFQATT and CDR2 is SNEGSKA (reference sequence). There are 14 residues in the CDR3.